Listed below are T cell receptor beta chains from one sample, sequenced in a study of blood T cell repertoires in COVID-19. Clones were sequenced by immunoSEQ multiplex PCR, and TCRdb holds only the in-frame ones, with some missing. The sample has about 350,000 clones, approximately 90% seen once. Sequenced: peripheral blood. Source of these receptors: a woman in her sixties or seventies with COVID-19, enrolled during active disease. Both conserved end residues are part of each CDR3.

j_call v_call cdr3_aa
TRBJ2-7 TRBV29-1 CSVEVQGVNEQYF
TRBJ2-1 TRBV4-1 CASSQDAGGPRNEQFF
TRBJ2-1 TRBV28 CASSLGGGGYNEQFF
TRBJ1-5 TRBV10-3 CATQEGANQPQHF
TRBJ1-3 TRBV29-1 CSVGVDTSGNTIYF
TRBJ1-3 TRBV19 CASASDSTGNTIYF
TRBJ1-4 TRBV5-6 CASSRRLPGQAEKLFF
TRBJ2-3 TRBV18 CASSPQRGGAAADTQYF
TRBJ2-5 TRBV15 CATSRAPGLAETQYF
TRBJ1-3 TRBV28 CASTPEIRPSGNTIYF
TRBJ1-2 TRBV19 CASSMEQEGRGLGYTF
TRBJ2-2 TRBV11-3 CASSYPDRGSTGELFF
TRBJ2-7 TRBV11-2 CASSLYPAEDRSDEQYF
TRBJ2-7 TRBV27 CASSLKRAGGEQYF
TRBJ2-3 TRBV27 CASSLSGPRDTQYF
TRBJ1-5 TRBV27 CASQGGGNQPQHF
TRBJ1-3 TRBV29-1 CSARMTSGNTIYF
TRBJ1-4 TRBV6-1 CASSDPQGQGNEKLFF
TRBJ1-1 TRBV6-5 CASRAVNTEAFF
TRBJ2-5 TRBV19 CASSLQLLAGGSETQYF
TRBJ1-4 TRBV7-9 CASSSPGGTNEKLFF
TRBJ1-2 TRBV7-9 CASSHGGNYGYTF
TRBJ2-1 TRBV4-2 CASSLTHGGDPYNEQFF
TRBJ2-7 TRBV7-8 CASSGGSYEQCF